A single sample gave rise to the 32 T cell receptor beta chains below, sequenced in a study of control samples from healthy donors and cancer patients. Some clones are missing from TCRdb's copy, which holds only in-frame ones; the method was immunoSEQ multiplex PCR. This sample yields 120,000 to 150,000 clones, of which approximately 93% are seen a single time; roughly 6.2% belongs to the top ten. Input material: blood. The receptors shown here come from a man aged 18 to 35 in good health.

This chain links TRBV27 with TRBJ1-2; 10 bases fit TRBD1. Trimming at V came to 5 bases and at J to 8 bases, leaving 11 bases not matched to a gene. The CDR3 is 15 amino acids. The germline V gene has CDR1 MNHEY and CDR2 SMNVEV (reference sequence). CDR3 bases: TGTGCCAGCAGTCCGACAGGGGGCCCTATTTTAGGCTACACCTTC. It translates to CASSPTGGPILGYTF.

V gene TRBV6-5 combines with J gene TRBJ1-1; D remains unclear. Germline V gene lookup returns CDR1 MNHEY and CDR2 SVGAGI. The CDR3 is 13 amino acids. Trimming took off 6 bases at V and 1 base at J, with 9 bases between the two ends. This CDR3 is CASRDQPNTEAFF. The CDR3 DNA follows: TGTGCCAGCAGGGACCAGCCGAACACTGAAGCTTTCTTT.

The chain joins TRBV27 to TRBJ1-5; D is unclear. V dropped 3 bases and J dropped 5 bases, with 11 bases sitting between them. CDR1 MNHEY and CDR2 SMNVEV come from the germline V gene (reference sequence). The CDR3 extends over 14 amino acids. The CDR3 DNA sequence: TGTGCCAGCAGTTTCCGTACCTCCGATCAGCCCCAGCATTTT. It codes for CASSFRTSDQPQHF.

This clone was observed a single time. The chain joins TRBV7-8 to TRBJ2-5, with a tentative D call TRBD2 (6 bases). The ends were cut back, 5 bases at V and 5 bases at J, with 15 bases in the middle. The CDR3 runs 14 residues. CDR1 and CDR2 (germline): SGHVS, FQNEAQ. The CDR3 spells CASSPTEGHETQYF. The DNA for the CDR3 is TGTGCCAGCAGCCCTACGGAGGGCCACGAGACCCAGTACTTC.

The rearrangement links TRBV5-1 to TRBJ2-5; 7 bases are shared with TRBD2. This CDR3 comprises 14 residues. Germline loops: CDR1 SGHRS, CDR2 YFSETQ. V lost 4 bases and J lost 3; bases outside the gene matches: 6. DNA of the CDR3: TGCGCCAGCAGCCCCAGTGGGGGGGAAGAGACCCAGTACTTC. Translating it yields CASSPSGGEETQYF.

The V gene is TRBV7-9, the J gene TRBJ1-5, with D possibly being TRBD1 (5 bases). Germline V gene sequence: CDR1 SEHNR, CDR2 FQNEAQ (reference sequence). V shed 3 bases and J shed 7 bases, with 7 bases lying between them. The CDR3 has 12 amino acids. As DNA, the CDR3 is TGTGCCAGCAGCTTGAGGGGCCAGCCCCAGCATTTT. It encodes CASSLRGQPQHF.

V is TRBV30 and J is TRBJ2-7; D may be TRBD2 (6 bases). The CDR3 sequence is 14 residues long. Trimming removed 7 bases from V and 2 bases from J, with 18 bases in between. The germline gives CDR1 GTSNPN, CDR2 SVGIG (reference sequence). This CDR3 reads CASRQGWEAYEQYF. The CDR3 DNA follows: TGTGCCTCGAGGCAGGGCTGGGAGGCCTACGAGCAGTACTTC.

J is TRBJ1-6 and V is TRBV6-5; D call uncertain. The V and J ends lost 5 bases and 5 bases respectively, with 13 bases between them. Looked up from germline, CDR1 is MNHEY and CDR2 is SVGAGI. The length of the CDR3 is 15 residues. The DNA for the CDR3 is TGTGCCAGCAGTCTCCGCTGGGTCGATAATTCACCCCTCCACTTT. This codes for CASSLRWVDNSPLHF.

The chain has TRBV7-2 and TRBJ2-1, with 7 bases matching TRBD2. Unmatched junction bases numbered 8, after V lost 2 bases and J lost 1 base. Germline CDR1 is SGHTA and CDR2 is FQGNSA. The CDR3 contains 17 residues. This chain's CDR3 is CASSLSGGSHSYNEQFF. The CDR3 DNA follows: TGTGCCAGCAGCTTATCTGGCGGGAGTCATTCCTACAATGAGCAGTTCTTC.

The sample holds one count of this clone. The chain joins TRBV9 to TRBJ2-5; D assignment may be TRBD1 or TRBD2 (5 bases each). The V and J ends lost 0 bases and 4 bases respectively, with 13 bases between them. Germline V gene sequence: CDR1 SGDLS, CDR2 YYNGEE. The CDR3 extends over 15 amino acids. The CDR3 DNA is TGTGCCAGCAGCGTAGCTGGGACCGGAGGAGAGACCCAGTACTTC. It encodes CASSVAGTGGETQYF.

The chain is built from TRBV6-2 or TRBV6-3 and TRBJ2-3; unclear D gene. Germline values: CDR1 MNHEY, CDR2 SVGEGT. With 6 bases removed from V and 1 base from J, the gap between germline ends came to 11 bases. The CDR3 has 14 amino acids. The CDR3 protein is CASSPVRRTDTQYF. Written as DNA, the CDR3 is TGTGCCAGCAGCCCTGTTCGGCGCACAGATACGCAGTATTTT.

The chain has TRBV6-1 and TRBJ2-1; tentatively, D is TRBD2 (5 bases). The germline V and J ends were trimmed by 2 bases and 6 bases, with 17 bases remaining between them. Germline values: CDR1 MNHNS, CDR2 SASEGT. The CDR3 has 16 amino acids. The CDR3 DNA sequence: TGTGCCAGCAGTGAAAGTAGGACTTGGCTCCCCAATGAGCAGTTCTTC. The encoded protein is CASSESRTWLPNEQFF.

The chain links TRBV5-1 to TRBJ2-3, with 11 bases lining up with TRBD2. Germline CDR1 is SGHRS and CDR2 is YFSETQ. This CDR3 is 16 amino acids long. The V segment lost 4 bases and the J segment 4 bases; nucleotides outside the gene matches: 8. CDR3 protein: CASSLTSGAGADTQYF. As DNA, the CDR3 is TGCGCCAGCAGCCTGACTAGCGGGGCCGGGGCAGATACGCAGTATTTT.

This sequence joins TRBV23-1 and TRBJ1-1, with 7 bases fitting TRBD1. TRBV23-1 is treated as an ORF (open reading frame) with a function not yet certain. J lost 6 bases, V lost 10 bases, and 5 bases had no gene match. The CDR3 runs to 11 residues. The CDR3, as DNA: TGCGCCACCCCACAGGGGCCTGAAGCTTTCTTT. It specifies CATPQGPEAFF.

The J gene is TRBJ2-7, the V gene TRBV3-1 (or the pseudogene TRBV3-2); 7 bases fit TRBD2. Losses at the gene ends were 0 bases for V and 2 bases for J; bases not matched to a gene: 4. Looked up from germline, CDR1 is LGHDT and CDR2 is YNNKEL (reference sequence). The CDR3 sequence is 15 residues long. CDR3 amino acids: CASSQERETTYEQYF. CDR3 sequence (DNA): TGTGCCAGCAGCCAAGAGCGGGAGACAACCTACGAGCAGTACTTC.

V gene TRBV12-3 or TRBV12-4 combines with J gene TRBJ1-1; no firm D call. The V gene lost 6 bases and the J gene lost 1 base, with 3 bases spanning the gap. The CDR3 spans 11 residues. The CDR3 protein is CASSWNTEAFF. CDR3 DNA sequence: TGTGCCAGCAGCTGGAACACTGAAGCTTTCTTT.

J is TRBJ2-1 and V is TRBV21-1; the DNA was not used to check the table's D call, TRBD2. TRBV21-1 is flagged as a pseudogene. CDR3 size: 14 residues. The CDR3 coding sequence is TGTGCCAGCGGGCCCGGGACTAGCTACAATGAGCAGTTCTTC. The encoded protein is CASGPGTSYNEQFF.

The V and J genes are TRBV27 and TRBJ1-5, with a tentative D call TRBD1 (5 bases). CDR1 MNHEY and CDR2 SMNVEV come from the germline V gene (reference sequence). The CDR3 extends over 12 amino acids. The V and J ends lost 6 bases and 8 bases respectively, with 11 bases between them. CDR3 region: CASRTGGKPQHF. The CDR3 DNA follows: TGTGCCAGCAGGACTGGGGGGAAGCCCCAGCATTTT.

This chain joins TRBV11-1 and TRBJ1-1; D is unclear. CDR3 length equals 14 residues. The germline gives CDR1 SGHAT, CDR2 FQDESV (reference sequence). V lost 5 bases to trimming and J lost 4 bases, with 14 bases between them. CDR3 loop: CASSAIRDPTEAFF. The DNA for the CDR3 is TGTGCCAGCAGCGCCATTCGAGACCCCACTGAAGCTTTCTTT. Full variable domain (rest looked up from reference TRBV11-1 and TRBJ1-1): EAEVAQSPRYKITEKSQAVAFWCDPISGHATLYWYRQILGQGPELLVQFQDESVVDDSQLPKDRFSAERLKGVDSTLKIQPAELGDSAMYLCASSAIRDPTEAFFGQGTRLTVV.

The V gene is TRBV29-1, the J gene TRBJ2-2; D might be TRBD2 (5 bases). V lost 8 bases and J lost 6, with 19 bases in between. The CDR3 contains 14 residues. CDR1 and CDR2 from the germline V gene are SQVTM and ANQGSEA. Written as DNA, the CDR3 is TGCAGCTCGAGGGTCACTATGGATGCCGGGGAGCTGTTTTTT. It specifies CSSRVTMDAGELFF.

This chain connects TRBV25-1 to TRBJ1-1; tentative D call: TRBD1 (5 bases). V was pared by 6 bases and J by 11 bases, with 13 bases between. CDR3 size: 11 residues. Germline CDR1 reads MGHDK; CDR2 reads SYGVNS. The CDR3 here is CASSSGTVAFF. The DNA for the CDR3 is TGTGCCAGCAGCTCAGGGACTGTGGCTTTCTTT. The whole variable domain, filled in from reference TRBV25-1 and TRBJ1-1, reads EADIYQTPRYLVIGTGKKITLECSQTMGHDKMYWYQQDPGMELHLIHYSYGVNSTEKGDLSSESTVSRIRTEHFPLTLESARPSHTSQYLCASSSGTVAFFGQGTRLTVV.

This clone is a singleton in its sample. The chain joins TRBV27 to TRBJ1-1; tentatively, D is TRBD1 (5 bases). CDR3 length: 14 residues. V shed 4 bases and J shed 1 base, with 10 bases lying between them. The germline V gene has CDR1 MNHEY and CDR2 SMNVEV (reference sequence). CDR3 bases: TGTGCCAGCAGTTGGGGACGGAGGAACACTGAAGCTTTCTTT. Protein product: CASSWGRRNTEAFF.

V gene TRBV15 combines with J gene TRBJ1-2; maybe TRBD1 (5 bases). The V end was cut by 0 bases, the J end by 4 bases, with 9 bases between. The CDR3 is made up of 14 amino acids. Germline CDR1 is LNHNV and CDR2 is YYDKDF (reference sequence). The CDR3 protein is CATSRDMGPYGYTF. The DNA for the CDR3 is TGTGCCACCAGCAGAGATATGGGGCCCTATGGCTACACCTTC.

The J gene is TRBJ2-3, the V gene TRBV29-1; the D gene is possibly TRBD1 (5 bases). V was trimmed by 7 bases and J by 6 bases, leaving 11 bases between them. Germline lookup yields CDR1 SQVTM and CDR2 ANQGSEA. This CDR3 contains 11 residues. CDR3 nucleotides: TGCAGCGGAGGTCCAGGGGATACGCAGTATTTT. It is translated as CSGGPGDTQYF.

CDR3: CASSQFRARATYEQYF. CDR3 in DNA: TGTGCCAGCAGCCAATTCCGGGCTAGGGCGACCTACGAGCAGTACTTC. The chain carries TRBV3-1 (or the pseudogene TRBV3-2) and TRBJ2-7; D uncertain. There are 16 residues in the CDR3. Germline V gene lookup returns CDR1 LGHDT and CDR2 YNNKEL (reference sequence). V lost 2 bases and J lost 2, with 16 bases in between.

The chain combines TRBV4-1 with TRBJ2-3; 10 positions agree with TRBD2. The CDR3 extends over 17 amino acids. Losses at the gene ends were 0 bases for V and 4 bases for J; bases not matched to a gene: 7. Germline CDR1 reads MGHRA; CDR2 reads YSYEKL. CDR3 loop: CASSQDNLAGVPDTQYF. The CDR3 nucleotides are TGCGCCAGCAGCCAAGATAACCTAGCGGGAGTCCCAGATACGCAGTATTTT.

V gene TRBV11-3 combines with J gene TRBJ2-5; possibly TRBD2 for D (6 bases). Germline CDR1 SGHNT, CDR2 YENEEA. The V end lost 1 base, the J end lost 7 bases, and 16 bases lay between the germline ends. The CDR3 covers 15 residues. CDR3 sequence reads: CASSLGAGGYGTQYF. The CDR3 DNA reads TGTGCCAGCAGCTTAGGCGCAGGAGGGTACGGGACCCAGTACTTC. The full variable domain, completed using reference TRBV11-3 and TRBJ2-5, is EAGVVQSPRYKIIEKKQPVAFWCNPISGHNTLYWYLQNLGQGPELLIRYENEEAVDDSQLPKDRFSAERLKGVDSTLKIQPAELGDSAVYLCASSLGAGGYGTQYFGPGTRLLVL.

The rearrangement links TRBV6-5 to TRBJ2-7, with D tentatively TRBD2 (5 bases). In germline, CDR1 is MNHEY, CDR2 SVGAGI. Between the trimmed V and J ends, which lost 0 bases and 0 bases, there was a span of 9 bases. The CDR3 totals 15 residues. CDR3 in amino acids: CASSYSTRGSYEQYF. The CDR3 region has the DNA TGTGCCAGCAGTTACTCGACCCGGGGCTCCTACGAGCAGTACTTC.

This chain links TRBV4-1 with TRBJ1-5; D is unresolved. V gave up 4 bases and J gave up 0 bases, with 10 bases separating them. The CDR3 has 15 residues. Germline V lookup: CDR1 MGHRA, CDR2 YSYEKL. This CDR3 reads CASSPQSNSNQPQHF. The CDR3 DNA follows: TGCGCCAGCAGCCCCCAGAGCAATAGCAATCAGCCCCAGCATTTT.

The rearrangement links TRBV6-1 to TRBJ1-4; D may be TRBD1 (6 bases). This CDR3 has 17 amino acids. Trimming left V 4 bases short and J 5 bases short, with 20 bases between. Per the germline V gene, CDR1 is MNHNS and CDR2 is SASEGT. The CDR3: CASSAYRARPHNEKLFF. The CDR3 DNA sequence: TGTGCCAGCAGTGCCTACAGGGCTCGGCCACACAATGAAAAACTGTTTTTT.

The chain is built from TRBV7-2 and TRBJ2-6; D not certain. V dropped 8 bases and J dropped 4 bases, with 9 bases sitting between them. This CDR3 region has 13 residues. The V gene's germline CDR1 is SGHTA and CDR2 FQGNSA. CDR3 in DNA: TGTGCCAGCGCCATACGGGGGGCCAACGTCCTGACTTTC. Protein product: CASAIRGANVLTF.

This clone has just one count. The gene calls are TRBV27 and TRBJ1-6, with D hard to call. V lost 4 bases, J lost 6 bases, and 7 bases lay in between. The CDR3 runs 13 residues. Germline V gene data show CDR1 as MNHEY and CDR2 as SMNVEV (reference sequence). The CDR3, as DNA: TGTGCCAGCAGTTACGGGTTTAATTCACCCCTCCACTTT. This sequence encodes CASSYGFNSPLHF.